This T cell receptor (beta chain) was sequenced during a study of cytomegalovirus exposure and HLA in healthy donors. Note on this clone: Its target is unknown.

60 Vbeta and 13 Jbeta primers were used in PCR. Using immunoSEQ multiplex PCR, the repertoire was profiled, and TCRdb retains in-frame clones only, with some absent. The table includes some 150,000 clones, roughly 80% detected once. Study findings and constraints: Most TCR sequences were seen very rarely across donors, but some public TCRs occurred in many.

Donors were nominally healthy when sampled, though unrecorded immune exposures were likely. Deletions cut 0 bases from V and 5 bases from J, with 11 bases between. The germline gives CDR1 LNHNV, CDR2 YYDKDF (reference sequence). The CDR3 totals 15 residues. The sequencing input was PBMCs. This chain joins TRBV15 and TRBJ2-1; possible D gene TRBD2, 6 bases. This sequence was found in a human donor in good health. In nucleotides, the CDR3 is TGTGCCACCAGCAGAGATCTAGCGAGAGACAATGAGCAGTTCTTC. Translated: CATSRDLARDNEQFF.